This T cell receptor beta chain came from a study of Ad26.COV2.S vaccination and SARS-CoV-2 variants. The study, taken as a whole, reports: The study found similar non-spike TCR breadth in vaccine and placebo recipients. From the TCR breadth and depth analyses, total T cell responses may have been underestimated. Participants in the vaccine arm had higher spike-specific TCR breadth; placebo recipients had lower.

Comment on this clone: The target antigen is unknown.

This table comes from immunoSEQ multiplex PCR, and its TCRdb copy is limited to in-frame clones, with some not included. The sample contains about 400,000 clones, around four fifths of which appear only once. This sample's treatment: some 20 received Ad26.COV2.S at low or high dose, single or two shots; several received placebo; per-sample allocation not given. On day 63 after the first injection, vaccine and placebo recipients gave samples. An Ad26 vector expressing Wuhan-strain SARS-CoV-2 spike served as the vaccine. Germline values: CDR1 SGHRS, CDR2 YFSETQ. V was clipped by 6 bases and J by 0 bases, with 9 bases between them. The CDR3 totals 14 residues.

The clonotype was recovered from a person aged 18-60 years who received the Ad26.COV2.S COVID-19 vaccine or a placebo. The sequencing used peripheral blood, collected in a trial of Ad26.COV2.S vaccine versus placebo. This chain links TRBV5-1 with TRBJ1-4; the D is unclear. The CDR3 reads CASNSGTTNEKLFF. In DNA form, the CDR3 reads TGCGCCAGCAACTCGGGGACAACTAATGAAAAACTGTTTTTT. The entire variable domain, with the rest obtained from reference TRBV5-1 and TRBJ1-4, is as follows: KAGVTQTPRYLIKTRGQQVTLSCSPISGHRSVSWYQQTPGQGLQFLFEYFSETQRNKGNFPGRFSGRQFSNSRSEMNVSTLELGDSALYLCASNSGTTNEKLFFGSGTQLSVL.